Listed here are 4 T cell receptor beta chains from one sample, sequenced in a study of control samples from healthy donors and cancer patients. Profiling relied on immunoSEQ multiplex PCR, and the TCRdb table lists in-frame clones only, not all of them. The table lists about 78,000 clones, about 88% of them singletons. The sequenced sample consisted of blood. The receptors were gathered from a woman aged 55 to 70 in good health.

The V gene is TRBV18, the J gene TRBJ1-1; D possibly corresponds to TRBD1 (5 bases). CDR1 is KGHSH, CDR2 LQKENI, per germline. The CDR3 has 13 residues. Between the trimmed V and J ends, which lost 2 bases and 7 bases, there was a span of 11 bases. The CDR3 bases are TGTGCCAGCTCACCAAGGACACAGCTTGAAGCTTTCTTT. This translates into CASSPRTQLEAFF. The complete variable domain, with remaining parts taken from reference TRBV18 and TRBJ1-1, reads NAGVMQNPRHLVRRRGQEARLRCSPMKGHSHVYWYRQLPEEGLKFMVYLQKENIIDESGMPKERFSAEFPKEGPSILRIQQVVRGDSAAYFCASSPRTQLEAFFGQGTRLTVV.

This clone occurred once. The chain joins TRBV19 to TRBJ1-1, with D tentatively TRBD1 (5 bases). V lost 1 base, J lost 1 base, and 13 bases lay in between. In germline, CDR1 is LNHDA, CDR2 SQIVND (reference sequence). The CDR3 spans 16 residues. The CDR3, as DNA: TGTGCCAGTAGTATAGGAACAGGAGATACGAACACTGAAGCTTTCTTT. Its protein product is CASSIGTGDTNTEAFF.

There are a few counts of this clone. The chain joins TRBV6-2 or TRBV6-3 to TRBJ2-2, with a weak D call TRBD2 (5 bases). The CDR3 sequence is 16 residues long. Between the trimmed V and J ends, which lost 0 bases and 2 bases, there was a span of 10 bases. The germline CDR1 and CDR2 sequences are MNHEY and SVGEGT. The CDR3 reads CASSYSGRINTGELFF. As DNA, the CDR3 is TGTGCCAGCAGTTACTCGGGGAGAATTAACACCGGGGAGCTGTTTTTT.

The chain uses TRBV12-3 or TRBV12-4 and TRBJ1-1; D remains ambiguous. V dropped 5 bases and J dropped 1 base, with 8 bases sitting between them. CDR3 length: 13 residues. CDR3 residues: CASSRGRNTEAFF. The CDR3 DNA sequence: TGTGCCAGCAGTCGCGGACGGAACACTGAAGCTTTCTTT.